The rows below give T cell receptor beta chains drawn from one sample of a study of neurological immune-mediated disorders. MiXCR, applied by TCRdb to the 5' RACE reads, yields one record per CDR3 protein. The table includes around 47,000 distinct CDR3 sequences, roughly 21% detected once. Material for sequencing was PBMCs. The receptors derive from a man between 60 and 75 years old with HTLV-1-associated myelopathy (HAM/TSP). Both conserved end residues are part of each CDR3. Each record gives: clone size, V gene, D gene, J gene, CDR3 DNA, CDR3 protein. A D gene is named only where the DNA matches it firmly. Some rows mark clone size as missing; the rest say once, few, many or name a class of expanded clone.

size: many; V: TRBV20-1; D: NA; J: TRBJ1-5; DNA: TGCAGTGCTAGAGATTCTCTCGGATGGAATCAGCCCCAGCATTTT; CDR3: CSARDSLGWNQPQHF
size: NA; V: TRBV6-5; D: TRBD1; J: TRBJ2-1; DNA: TGTGCCAGCAGTGAACAGGGGGCAAACTACAATGAGCAGTTCTTC; CDR3: CASSEQGANYNEQFF
size: many; V: TRBV20-1; D: NA; J: TRBJ1-5; DNA: TGCAGTGCTATACCGGGGGGAGGAGGCAGCAATCAGCCCCAGCATTTT; CDR3: CSAIPGGGGSNQPQHF
size: many; V: TRBV7-9; D: NA; J: TRBJ2-1; DNA: TGTGCCAGCAGCTTAGACAGCCGTGCTGAGCAGTTCTTC; CDR3: CASSLDSRAEQFF
size: few; V: TRBV29-1; D: NA; J: TRBJ2-7; DNA: TGCAGCGTTCGGTTCGAAGGGCACATCTACGAGCAGTACTTC; CDR3: CSVRFEGHIYEQYF
size: many; V: TRBV6-2/TRBV6-3; D: NA; J: TRBJ2-2; DNA: TGTGCCAGCAGCTGGGTCGCCGGGGAGCTGTTTTTT; CDR3: CASSWVAGELFF
size: many; V: TRBV7-8; D: NA; J: TRBJ2-7; DNA: TGTGCCAGCAGCTTGCGAGGGAGTAACGACGAGCAGTACTTC; CDR3: CASSLRGSNDEQYF
size: many; V: TRBV10-2; D: NA; J: TRBJ1-1; DNA: TGCGCCAGCAGAACAACAGGACTAGAGAACACTGAAGCTTTCTTT; CDR3: CASRTTGLENTEAFF
size: many; V: TRBV20-1; D: TRBD1; J: TRBJ1-2; DNA: TGCAGTGCCGGGACAGGGGCGGATGGCTACACCTTC; CDR3: CSAGTGADGYTF
size: NA; V: TRBV20-1; D: TRBD2; J: TRBJ2-7; DNA: TGCAGTGCTGCCCCGGGACTAGCGTTCGAAGGGCAGTACTTC; CDR3: CSAAPGLAFEGQYF
size: medium-sized; V: TRBV28; D: TRBD1; J: TRBJ1-6; DNA: TGTGCCAGCAGCCCACCCGGGACAGGGAACAGGTCACCCCTCCACTTT; CDR3: CASSPPGTGNRSPLHF
size: many; V: TRBV4-2; D: NA; J: TRBJ1-5; DNA: TGTGCCAGCAGCCAAGAATTTCGGGGGGCTAGGAGCAATCAGCCCCAGCATTTT; CDR3: CASSQEFRGARSNQPQHF
size: NA; V: TRBV28; D: NA; J: TRBJ1-1; DNA: TGTGCCAGCAATCCCCCAAAGGGGGTGGGCACTGAAGCTTTCTTT; CDR3: CASNPPKGVGTEAFF
size: many; V: TRBV12-3/TRBV12-4; D: NA; J: TRBJ2-1; DNA: TGTGCCAGCAGTCATACTCATCGGGATGAGCAGTTCTTC; CDR3: CASSHTHRDEQFF
size: many; V: TRBV3-1; D: TRBD1; J: TRBJ1-2; DNA: TGTGCCAGCAGCCAAGATGGTTCCAGGGGGCGCGAGAACTATGGCTACACCTTC; CDR3: CASSQDGSRGRENYGYTF
size: many; V: TRBV19; D: TRBD1; J: TRBJ2-5; DNA: TGTGCCAGTAGTCCCGGGACAGGGAGGGGAGAGACCCAGTACTTC; CDR3: CASSPGTGRGETQYF
size: NA; V: TRBV29-1; D: TRBD2; J: TRBJ2-7; DNA: TGCAGCGTTGGCACTAGCGGGAGCAGAGTTGTTTACGAGCAGTACTTT; CDR3: CSVGTSGSRVVYEQYF
size: NA; V: TRBV19; D: NA; J: TRBJ1-3; DNA: TGTGCCAGTGGACGGATCTCTGGAAACACCATATATTTT; CDR3: CASGRISGNTIYF
size: many; V: TRBV5-1; D: NA; J: TRBJ2-5; DNA: TGCGCCAGCAGCTCGGAGGGGGAGCCGACACGGGAGACCCAGTACTTC; CDR3: CASSSEGEPTRETQYF
size: many; V: TRBV28; D: NA; J: TRBJ1-5; DNA: TGTGCCAGCAGTAGAGGCAGGACAAGCCAGCCCCAGCATTTT; CDR3: CASSRGRTSQPQHF
size: many; V: TRBV20-1; D: NA; J: TRBJ2-3; DNA: TGCAGTGCTAGTTCTATTACGCCATATACCACAGATACGCAGTATTTT; CDR3: CSASSITPYTTDTQYF
size: NA; V: TRBV7-3; D: NA; J: TRBJ2-1; DNA: NA; CDR3: CASSFYICSARRLSSYNEQFF
size: many; V: TRBV5-5; D: NA; J: TRBJ2-1; DNA: TGTGCCAGCAGCTTGATTGTAGAGCAGTTCTTC; CDR3: CASSLIVEQFF
size: many; V: TRBV5-1; D: NA; J: TRBJ1-5; DNA: TGCGCCAGCAGGGGCCGGGTTAGCAATCAGCCCCAGCATTTT; CDR3: CASRGRVSNQPQHF
size: many; V: TRBV5-1; D: TRBD2; J: TRBJ2-1; DNA: TGCGCCAGCAGCTTGAGTCTAGCGGGAGGCGCCGCCTACAATGAGCAGTTCTTC; CDR3: CASSLSLAGGAAYNEQFF
size: many; V: TRBV2; D: TRBD1; J: TRBJ2-1; DNA: TGTGCCAGCAGTCCCCGACAGGGGACCATTGAGCAGTTCTTC; CDR3: CASSPRQGTIEQFF
size: NA; V: TRBV5-1; D: TRBD1; J: TRBJ2-3; DNA: TGCGCCAGCAGCTTGCCCGGGACAGGGGGGGCAGATACGCAGTATTTT; CDR3: CASSLPGTGGADTQYF
size: many; V: TRBV2; D: NA; J: TRBJ1-5; DNA: TGTGCCAGCAGTGAAGTCAATAGCAATCAGCCCCAGCATTTT; CDR3: CASSEVNSNQPQHF